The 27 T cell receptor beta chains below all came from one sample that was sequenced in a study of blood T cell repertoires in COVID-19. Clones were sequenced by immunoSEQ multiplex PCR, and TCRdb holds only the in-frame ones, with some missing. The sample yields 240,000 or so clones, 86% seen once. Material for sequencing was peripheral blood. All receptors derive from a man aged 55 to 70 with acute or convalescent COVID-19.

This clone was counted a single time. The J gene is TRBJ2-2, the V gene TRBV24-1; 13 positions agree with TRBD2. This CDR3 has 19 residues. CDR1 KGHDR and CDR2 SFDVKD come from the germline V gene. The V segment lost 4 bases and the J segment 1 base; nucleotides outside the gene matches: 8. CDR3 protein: CATSDQGLAGTLNTGELFF. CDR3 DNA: TGTGCCACCAGTGACCAGGGACTAGCGGGAACCTTGAACACCGGGGAGCTGTTTTTT.

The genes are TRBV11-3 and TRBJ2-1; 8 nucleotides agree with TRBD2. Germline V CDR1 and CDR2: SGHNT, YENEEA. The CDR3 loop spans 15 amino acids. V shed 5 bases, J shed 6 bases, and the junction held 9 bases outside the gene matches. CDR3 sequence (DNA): TGTGCCAGCAGCCTCCGGGTTAGCGGGACCAATGAGCAGTTCTTC. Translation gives CASSLRVSGTNEQFF.

CDR3 sequence: CASSVESSVYNEQFF. CDR3 nucleotide sequence: TGTGCCAGCAGCGTAGAGTCTAGCGTATACAATGAGCAGTTCTTC. V and J are TRBV9 and TRBJ2-1, with D perhaps matching TRBD2 (6 bases). V dropped 0 bases and J dropped 4 bases, with 11 bases sitting between them. Germline V gene data show CDR1 as SGDLS and CDR2 as YYNGEE. This CDR3 has 15 residues. The whole variable domain, remainder taken from reference TRBV9 and TRBJ2-1, is DSGVTQTPKHLITATGQRVTLRCSPRSGDLSVYWYQQSLDQGLQFLIQYYNGEERAKGNILERFSAQQFPDLHSELNLSSLELGDSALYFCASSVESSVYNEQFFGPGTRLTVL.

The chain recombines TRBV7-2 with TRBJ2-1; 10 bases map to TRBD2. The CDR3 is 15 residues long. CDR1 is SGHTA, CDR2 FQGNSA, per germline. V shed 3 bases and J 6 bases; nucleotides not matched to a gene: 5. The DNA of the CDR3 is TGTGCCAGCAGCTTTTCTAGCGGGAGCGGCAATGAGCAGTTCTTC. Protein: CASSFSSGSGNEQFF.

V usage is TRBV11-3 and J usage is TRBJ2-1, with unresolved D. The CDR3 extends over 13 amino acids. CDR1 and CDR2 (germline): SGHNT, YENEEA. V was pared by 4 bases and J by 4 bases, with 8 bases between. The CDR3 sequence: CASSSPGYNEQFF. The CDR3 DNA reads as TGTGCCAGCAGCTCCCCCGGGTACAATGAGCAGTTCTTC.

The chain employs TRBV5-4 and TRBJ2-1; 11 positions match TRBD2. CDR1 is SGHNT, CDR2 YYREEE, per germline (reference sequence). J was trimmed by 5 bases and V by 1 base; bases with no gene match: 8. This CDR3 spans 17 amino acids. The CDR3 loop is CASSLFPGLAVNNEQFF. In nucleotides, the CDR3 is TGTGCCAGCAGCTTGTTCCCGGGACTAGCGGTAAACAATGAGCAGTTCTTC.

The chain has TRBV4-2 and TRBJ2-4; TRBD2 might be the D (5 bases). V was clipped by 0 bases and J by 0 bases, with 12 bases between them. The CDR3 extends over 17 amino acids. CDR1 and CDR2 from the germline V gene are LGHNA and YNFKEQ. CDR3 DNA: TGTGCCAGCAGCCAAGACGGGTACGGGGTAGCCAAAAACATTCAGTACTTC. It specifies CASSQDGYGVAKNIQYF.

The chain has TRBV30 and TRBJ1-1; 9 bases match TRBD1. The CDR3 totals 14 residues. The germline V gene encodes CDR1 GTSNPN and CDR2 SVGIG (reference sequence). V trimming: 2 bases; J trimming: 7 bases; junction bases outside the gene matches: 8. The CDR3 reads CAWSQESGQGEAFF. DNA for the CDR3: TGTGCCTGGAGTCAGGAGTCGGGACAGGGTGAAGCTTTCTTT.

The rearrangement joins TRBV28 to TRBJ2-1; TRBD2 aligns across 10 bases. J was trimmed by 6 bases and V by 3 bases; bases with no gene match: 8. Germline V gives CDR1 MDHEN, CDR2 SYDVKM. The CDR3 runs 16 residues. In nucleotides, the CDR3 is TGTGCCAGCAGTTTCGAGTTGAGACTAGCGGGCAATGAGCAGTTCTTC. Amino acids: CASSFELRLAGNEQFF.

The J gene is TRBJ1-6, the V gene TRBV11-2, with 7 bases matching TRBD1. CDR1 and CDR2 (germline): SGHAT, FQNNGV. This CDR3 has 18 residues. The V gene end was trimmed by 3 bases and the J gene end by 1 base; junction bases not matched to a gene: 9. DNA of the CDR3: TGTGCCAGCAGCTTGCGTGCCTCACAGGGGTCCTATAATTCACCCCTCCACTTT. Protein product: CASSLRASQGSYNSPLHF. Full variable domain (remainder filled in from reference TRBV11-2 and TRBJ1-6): EAGVAQSPRYKIIEKRQSVAFWCNPISGHATLYWYQQILGQGPKLLIQFQNNGVVDDSQLPKDRFSAERLKGVDSTLKIQPAKLEDSAVYLCASSLRASQGSYNSPLHFGNGTRLTVT.

The CDR3 loop reads CASSFGGSQETQYF. The CDR3 nucleotides read TGTGCCAGCAGTTTTGGTGGGAGCCAAGAGACCCAGTACTTC. The chain has TRBV6-5 and TRBJ2-5, with D maybe TRBD2 (5 bases). Germline lookup yields CDR1 MNHEY and CDR2 SVGAGI. The V gene lost 4 bases and the J gene lost 1 base, with 10 bases spanning the gap. This CDR3 is built from 14 residues.

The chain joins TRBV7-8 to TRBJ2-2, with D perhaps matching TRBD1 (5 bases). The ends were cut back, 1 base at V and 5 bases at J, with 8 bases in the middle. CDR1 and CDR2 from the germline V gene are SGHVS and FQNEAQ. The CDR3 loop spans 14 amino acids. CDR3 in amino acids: CASSLGAGTGELFF. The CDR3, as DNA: TGTGCCAGCAGCTTAGGTGCAGGGACCGGGGAGCTGTTTTTT. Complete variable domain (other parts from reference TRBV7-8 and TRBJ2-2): GAGVSQSPRYKVAKRGQDVALRCDPISGHVSLFWYQQALGQGPEFLTYFQNEAQLDKSGLPSDRFFAERPEGSVSTLKIQRTQQEDSAVYLCASSLGAGTGELFFGEGSRLTVL.

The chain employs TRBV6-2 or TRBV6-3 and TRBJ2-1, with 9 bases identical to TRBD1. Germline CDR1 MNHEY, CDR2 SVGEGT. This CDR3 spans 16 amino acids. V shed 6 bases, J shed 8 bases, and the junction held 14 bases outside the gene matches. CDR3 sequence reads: CASSVNPGQGADEQFF. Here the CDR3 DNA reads TGTGCCAGCAGCGTCAATCCGGGACAGGGTGCGGATGAGCAGTTCTTC.

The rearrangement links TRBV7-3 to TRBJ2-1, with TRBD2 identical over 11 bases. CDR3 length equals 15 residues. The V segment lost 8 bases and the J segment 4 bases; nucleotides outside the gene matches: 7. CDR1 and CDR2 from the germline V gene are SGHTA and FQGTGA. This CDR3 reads CASSPLAGVYNEQFF. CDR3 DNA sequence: TGTGCCAGCTCTCCACTAGCGGGAGTTTACAATGAGCAGTTCTTC.

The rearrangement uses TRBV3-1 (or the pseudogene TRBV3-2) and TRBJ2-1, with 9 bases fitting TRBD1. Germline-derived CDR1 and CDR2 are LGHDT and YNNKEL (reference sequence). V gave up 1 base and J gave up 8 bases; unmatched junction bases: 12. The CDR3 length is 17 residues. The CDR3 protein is CASSQALERTGVHEQFF. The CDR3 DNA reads TGTGCCAGCAGCCAAGCTTTAGAGAGGACAGGGGTCCATGAGCAGTTCTTC.

The CDR3 DNA reads TGTGCCAGCAGTTTGGGGGGGGCAAGGTACTATGGCTACACCTTC. Its translation: CASSLGGARYYGYTF. The chain employs TRBV28 and TRBJ1-2; possible D gene TRBD1, 6 bases. The germline V gene encodes CDR1 MDHEN and CDR2 SYDVKM. Trimming shortened V by 3 bases and J by 3 bases, and 14 bases separated the two germline ends. The length of the CDR3 is 15 residues.

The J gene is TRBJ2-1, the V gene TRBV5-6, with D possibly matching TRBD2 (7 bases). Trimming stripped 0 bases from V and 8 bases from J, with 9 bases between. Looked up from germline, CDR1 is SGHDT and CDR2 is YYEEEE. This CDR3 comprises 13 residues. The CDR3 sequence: CASSLVRGHEQFF. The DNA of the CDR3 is TGTGCCAGCAGCTTGGTGCGGGGGCATGAGCAGTTCTTC. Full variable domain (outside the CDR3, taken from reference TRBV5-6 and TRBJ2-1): DAGVTQSPTHLIKTRGQQVTLRCSPKSGHDTVSWYQQALGQGPQFIFQYYEEEERQRGNFPDRFSGHQFPNYSSELNVNALLLGDSALYLCASSLVRGHEQFFGPGTRLTVL.

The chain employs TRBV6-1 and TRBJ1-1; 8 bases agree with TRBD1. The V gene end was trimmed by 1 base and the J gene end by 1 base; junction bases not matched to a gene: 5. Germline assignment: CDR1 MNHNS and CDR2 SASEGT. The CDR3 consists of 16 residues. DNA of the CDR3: TGTGCCAGCAGTGAAGGGGCAGGGGGCTGGAACACTGAAGCTTTCTTT. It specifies CASSEGAGGWNTEAFF.

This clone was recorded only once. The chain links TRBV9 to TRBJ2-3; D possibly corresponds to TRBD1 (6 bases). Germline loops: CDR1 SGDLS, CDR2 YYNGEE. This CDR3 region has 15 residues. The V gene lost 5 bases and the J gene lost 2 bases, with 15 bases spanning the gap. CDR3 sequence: CASSALQGFTDTQYF. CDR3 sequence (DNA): TGTGCCAGCAGTGCCCTACAGGGATTCACAGATACGCAGTATTTT.

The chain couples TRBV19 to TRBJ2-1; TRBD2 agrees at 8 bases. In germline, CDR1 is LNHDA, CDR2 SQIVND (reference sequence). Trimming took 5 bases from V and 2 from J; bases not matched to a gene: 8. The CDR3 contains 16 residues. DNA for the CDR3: TGTGCCAGTAGTGACCACCGGGGGGGGACCTACAATGAGCAGTTCTTC. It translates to CASSDHRGGTYNEQFF.

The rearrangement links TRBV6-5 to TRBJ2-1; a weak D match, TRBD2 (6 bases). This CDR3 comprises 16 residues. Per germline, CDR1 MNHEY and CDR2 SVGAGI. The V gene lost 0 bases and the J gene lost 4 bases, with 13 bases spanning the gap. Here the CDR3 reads CASSYSPRLAYNEQFF. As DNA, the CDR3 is TGTGCCAGCAGTTACTCGCCGCGGCTAGCGTACAATGAGCAGTTCTTC.

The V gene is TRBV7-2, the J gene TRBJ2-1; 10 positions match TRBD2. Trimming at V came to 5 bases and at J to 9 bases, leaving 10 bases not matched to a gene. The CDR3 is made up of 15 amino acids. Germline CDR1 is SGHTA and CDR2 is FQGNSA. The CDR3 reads CASSLDLAGETEQFF. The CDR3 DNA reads TGTGCCAGCAGCCTCGATCTAGCGGGAGAGACTGAGCAGTTCTTC.

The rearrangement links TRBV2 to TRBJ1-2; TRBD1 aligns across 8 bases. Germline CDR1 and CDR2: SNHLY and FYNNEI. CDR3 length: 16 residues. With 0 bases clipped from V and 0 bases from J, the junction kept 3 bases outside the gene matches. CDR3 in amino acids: CASSEAGQGTNYGYTF. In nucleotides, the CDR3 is TGTGCCAGCAGTGAAGCAGGACAGGGAACTAACTATGGCTACACCTTC.

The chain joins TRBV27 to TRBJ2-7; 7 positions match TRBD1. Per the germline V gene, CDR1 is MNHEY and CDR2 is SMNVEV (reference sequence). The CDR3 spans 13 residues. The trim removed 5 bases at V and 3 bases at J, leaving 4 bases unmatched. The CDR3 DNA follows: TGTGCCAGCAGTAGGGGGCTAAACTACGAGCAGTACTTC. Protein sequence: CASSRGLNYEQYF.

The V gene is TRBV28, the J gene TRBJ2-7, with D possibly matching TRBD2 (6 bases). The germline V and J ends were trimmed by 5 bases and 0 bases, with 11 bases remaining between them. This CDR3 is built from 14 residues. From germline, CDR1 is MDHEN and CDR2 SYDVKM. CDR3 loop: CASSAGFSSYEQYF. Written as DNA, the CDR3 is TGTGCCAGCAGTGCGGGGTTTAGCTCCTACGAGCAGTACTTC.

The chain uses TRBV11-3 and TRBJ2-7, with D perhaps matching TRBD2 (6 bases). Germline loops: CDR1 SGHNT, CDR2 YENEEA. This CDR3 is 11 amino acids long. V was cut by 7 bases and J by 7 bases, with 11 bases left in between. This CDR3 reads CASTAGSEQYF. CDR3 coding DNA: TGTGCCAGCACGGCGGGGAGTGAGCAGTACTTC.

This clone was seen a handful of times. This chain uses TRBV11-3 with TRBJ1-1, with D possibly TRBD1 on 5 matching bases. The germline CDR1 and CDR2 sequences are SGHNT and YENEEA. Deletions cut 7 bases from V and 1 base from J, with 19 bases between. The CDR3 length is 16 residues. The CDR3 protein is CASTLGGVPRNTEAFF. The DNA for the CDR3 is TGTGCCAGCACGCTCGGGGGGGTGCCTCGGAACACTGAAGCTTTCTTT.